The present T cell receptor (beta chain) was sequenced within a study of Ad26.COV2.S vaccination and SARS-CoV-2 variants. Study as a whole: Participants got Ad26.COV2.S intramuscularly, once or twice 56 days apart.

V was pared by 5 bases and J by 0 bases, with 8 bases between. Germline V gives CDR1 MNHEY, CDR2 SMNVEV (reference sequence). The CDR3 loop spans 13 amino acids. Noted treatment: roughly 18 received Ad26.COV2.S at low or high dose, single or two shots; 5 received placebo; per-sample allocation not given. Sampling was performed 63 days after the first vaccine or placebo injection. General study results and limits: Participants in the vaccine arm had higher spike-specific TCR breadth; placebo recipients had lower.

In regard to this clone: Its antigen is undetermined.

Only in-frame clones appear in the TCRdb table, and some are missing; sequencing was by immunoSEQ multiplex PCR. The table has about 480,000 clones, around nine tenths seen once; the top ten hold around 13%. This specimen consisted of peripheral blood, obtained in a trial of Ad26.COV2.S vaccine versus placebo. This chain links TRBV27 with TRBJ2-7; no clear D. The clonotype comes from a person aged 18 to 65 who received the Ad26.COV2.S COVID-19 vaccine or a placebo. CDR3 sequence reads: CASSPLSSYEQYF. CDR3 nucleotide sequence: TGTGCCAGCAGTCCCCTTAGCTCCTACGAGCAGTACTTC.